The rows below give T cell receptor beta chains drawn from one sample of a study of blood T cell repertoires in COVID-19. This table comes from immunoSEQ multiplex PCR, and its TCRdb copy is limited to in-frame clones, with some not included. This sample yields 200,000 to 250,000 clones, of which about 87% are seen a single time; 10% belongs to the top ten. Sequencing input: PBMCs or T cells enriched from blood (not recorded which). The receptors come from a man younger than 35 with acute COVID-19. The CDR3 runs from the conserved cysteine through the conserved F or W. D genes are given only for firm matches. Size values are once, few and many counts, or a class for expanded clones, and some rows have none.

cdr3_nt	cdr3_aa	clone_size	d_call	v_call	j_call
TGTGCCAGCAGCTCCCCCACGAGGCTGAACACTGAAGCTTTCTTT	CASSSPTRLNTEAFF	NA	NA	TRBV28	TRBJ1-1
TGCAGTGCCGCCCGGAATGAGCAGTTCTTC	CSAARNEQFF	NA	NA	TRBV20-1	TRBJ2-1
TGTGCCTGGAGGTGGGAGACAGGGCTCCAGTTCTTC	CAWRWETGLQFF	NA	TRBD1	TRBV30	TRBJ2-1
TGCGCCAGCAGCCCCGGGACAGGCCGAGGCTACGAGCAGTACTTC	CASSPGTGRGYEQYF	NA	TRBD1	TRBV4-3	TRBJ2-7
TGTGCCAGCAGCCCTGATCAGGGGAACCCCTACGAGCAGTACTTC	CASSPDQGNPYEQYF	NA	NA	TRBV5-6	TRBJ2-7
TGTGCCAGCAGCTTACAGGGGTCTGGGGCCAACGTCCTGACTTTC	CASSLQGSGANVLTF	NA	TRBD1	TRBV14	TRBJ2-6
TGTGCCAGCAGTACCGCGGGGGCTGGGGCCAACGTCCTGACTTTC	CASSTAGAGANVLTF	NA	TRBD2	TRBV7-3	TRBJ2-6
TGTGCCAGCAGGTCGCAGGGTAACACCGGGGAGCTGTTTTTT	CASRSQGNTGELFF	NA	NA	TRBV27	TRBJ2-2
TGCGCCAGCAGCTTGGGAGCGGGAGGCACCTACGAGCAGTACTTC	CASSLGAGGTYEQYF	NA	TRBD2	TRBV5-1	TRBJ2-7
TGTGCCAGCAGTTTCGTCGGACAGGGGTTTCAAGAGACCCAGTACTTC	CASSFVGQGFQETQYF	NA	TRBD1	TRBV28	TRBJ2-5
TGTGCCAGCAGCCCCCCGGGACAGTCCTACGAGCAGTACTTC	CASSPPGQSYEQYF	NA	TRBD1	TRBV7-2	TRBJ2-7
TGCGCCAGCAGCTCGACAGGGGCCCTTAATGAAAAACTGTTTTTT	CASSSTGALNEKLFF	NA	TRBD1	TRBV5-1	TRBJ1-4
TGTGCCAGCAGCGTAGGAGCCGGGTTTAGCACAGATACGCAGTATTTT	CASSVGAGFSTDTQYF	NA	NA	TRBV9	TRBJ2-3
TGTGCCAGCAGTTTATTGACAGGGGGTAGCACTGAAGCTTTCTTT	CASSLLTGGSTEAFF	NA	TRBD1	TRBV27	TRBJ1-1
TGCGCCAGCAGCTTGGTGTCAGACACCGGGGAGCTGTTTTTT	CASSLVSDTGELFF	NA	NA	TRBV5-1	TRBJ2-2
TGTGCCAGTACCCGGGGGGGTGGCCAGCCCCAGCATTTT	CASTRGGGQPQHF	NA	NA	TRBV19	TRBJ1-5
TGTGCCAGCAGCCATCGCCTCAGGTGTGAAACGGGACAGGGGGAGCACTTGGGTACGCAGTATTTT	CASSHRLRCETGQGEHLGTQYF	NA	TRBD1	TRBV16	TRBJ2-3
TGTGCCAGCAGTGAAGGTCGGGATGGAGATACGCAGTATTTT	CASSEGRDGDTQYF	NA	NA	TRBV6-4	TRBJ2-3
TGTGCCAGCAGTCAAAGCGCACTGACCCCCCACTACACCTTC	CASSQSALTPHYTF	NA	NA	TRBV7-9	TRBJ1-2
TGTGCCAGCAGCTTAGATAGACTAGCGGGAGGCTCTAGCACAGATACGCAGTATTTT	CASSLDRLAGGSSTDTQYF	NA	TRBD2	TRBV11-2	TRBJ2-3
TGTGCCAGCAGCCAAGATCCAGGGCAACTCTACGAGCAGTACTTC	CASSQDPGQLYEQYF	NA	NA	TRBV3-1/TRBV3-2	TRBJ2-7
TGCGCCAGCAGCCAAGATTGGAGACTAGTAATGGCCGGGGAGCTGTTTTTT	CASSQDWRLVMAGELFF	once	NA	TRBV4-1	TRBJ2-2
TGTGCCAGCAGCCGTGTAGTGGAGGCTATGGATACGCAGTATTTT	CASSRVVEAMDTQYF	NA	NA	TRBV6-5	TRBJ2-3
TGTGCCAGCATCAATAGGGGCCCCTGGGAAGCTTTCTTT	CASINRGPWEAFF	NA	NA	TRBV28	TRBJ1-1
TGTGCCAGCAGTCCCGGGACAGCAGGTTACACTGAAGCTTTCTTT	CASSPGTAGYTEAFF	NA	TRBD1	TRBV28	TRBJ1-1
TGCGCCAGCAGCCGCAGGGCCGGCCCTTGGGGCTCTTTCACAGATACGCAGTATTTT	CASSRRAGPWGSFTDTQYF	NA	NA	TRBV4-3	TRBJ2-3
TGTGCCAGCAGCACACAGGCCAACGAGCAGTACTTC	CASSTQANEQYF	NA	NA	TRBV6-5	TRBJ2-7
TGCAGCGTTGAAGGTCCCGGGACAGGGGATGAGCAGTACTTC	CSVEGPGTGDEQYF	few	TRBD1	TRBV29-1	TRBJ2-7
TGTGCCAGTAGCCTACTTAGCGGGGTATACAATGAGCAGTTCTTC	CASSLLSGVYNEQFF	NA	TRBD2	TRBV19	TRBJ2-1
TGTGCCAGCAGCACGCAGGAGGGTAGCTCCTATAATTCACCCCTCCACTTT	CASSTQEGSSYNSPLHF	once	NA	TRBV11-2	TRBJ1-6
TGTGCCAGCAGCCCATCACTGAGCATTAATGAGCAGTTCTTC	CASSPSLSINEQFF	NA	NA	TRBV3-1/TRBV3-2	TRBJ2-1
TGTGCCAACAAAGGGGGGGAAGATGAAAAACTGTTTTTT	CANKGGEDEKLFF	NA	NA	TRBV2	TRBJ1-4
TGTGCCAGCAGCGTAGCTACGACAGGGTCGGAGACCCAGTACTTC	CASSVATTGSETQYF	NA	TRBD1	TRBV9	TRBJ2-5
TGCGCCAGCAGTCAGGGGCTCGGAAACACCATATATTTT	CASSQGLGNTIYF	NA	NA	TRBV10-1	TRBJ1-3
TGTGCCAGCAGCTTAGCTGAAAGGGAGGGGGTCTACGAGCAGTACTTC	CASSLAEREGVYEQYF	NA	NA	TRBV11-3	TRBJ2-7
TGTGCCTGGAGCACAGGGGGAACGGGTGGCTACACCTTC	CAWSTGGTGGYTF	NA	TRBD1	TRBV30	TRBJ1-2
TGCGCCAGCAGCTTGGTCCTTGGAATGCGGGGGCACACTGAAGCTTTCTTT	CASSLVLGMRGHTEAFF	NA	NA	TRBV5-1	TRBJ1-1
TGTGCCAGCAGCCAAGAATTTCGGGGGGCGGACACTGAAGCTTTCTTT	CASSQEFRGADTEAFF	NA	NA	TRBV4-2	TRBJ1-1
TGTGCCAGCAGTTACTCAACCGGGACAGTTGGCTACACCTTC	CASSYSTGTVGYTF	NA	TRBD1	TRBV6-5	TRBJ1-2
TGTGCCAGCAGCCAAGGAACTATCCTTTCAAGAGAGACCCAGTACTTC	CASSQGTILSRETQYF	NA	NA	TRBV3-1/TRBV3-2	TRBJ2-5
TGCGCCAGCTCAGGGGGGTCGAACACTGAAGCTTTCTTT	CASSGGSNTEAFF	NA	TRBD1	TRBV5-1	TRBJ1-1
TGTGCCAGCAGCTTAGGACAAAAGCCGGGACTAGCGGGCGAGGGGGAGCTGTTTTTT	CASSLGQKPGLAGEGELFF	NA	TRBD2	TRBV7-6	TRBJ2-2